Detailed here is one TCR beta chain. No antigen is known for it. Random-hexamer reverse transcription was applied to 0.5 to 1 ug RNA. The authors amplified TCR beta CDR3 across 54 Vbeta and 13 Jbeta using immunoSEQ multiplex PCR. TCRdb reprocessed the immunoSEQ multiplex PCR reads via MiXCR and lists one record per CDR3 protein. The sample lists under 200,000 distinct CDR3 sequences, approximately 95% occurring once. From blood CD8+ and CD4+ T cells, the TCR beta chain was sequenced. This sample stems from a study of CD8 T cells in Susac syndrome. General study points: Clonal expansion did not appear in Susac syndrome CD4+ T cell repertoires.

Sequencing used CD4+ T cells from PBMCs. The source is a human donor with Susac syndrome.

The CDR3 here is CASSPRDGYNSPLHF. DNA of the CDR3: TGTGCCAGCAGCCCCCGGGACGGGTATAATTCACCCCTCCACTTT. The chain combines TRBV11-2 with TRBJ1-6, with TRBD1 as a possible D gene (5 bases). Germline V gene sequence: CDR1 SGHAT, CDR2 FQNNGV. This CDR3 has 15 amino acids. Trimming cost V 5 bases and J 4 bases, with 12 bases left between them.